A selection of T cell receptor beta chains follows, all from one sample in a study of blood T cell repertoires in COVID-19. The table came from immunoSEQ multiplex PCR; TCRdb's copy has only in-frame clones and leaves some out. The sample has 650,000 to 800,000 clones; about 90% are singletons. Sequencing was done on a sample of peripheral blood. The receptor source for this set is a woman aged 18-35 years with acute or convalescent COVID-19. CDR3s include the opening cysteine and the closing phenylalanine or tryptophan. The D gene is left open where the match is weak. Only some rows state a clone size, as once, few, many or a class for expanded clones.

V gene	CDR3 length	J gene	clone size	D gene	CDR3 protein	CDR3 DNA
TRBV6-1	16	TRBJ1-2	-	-	CASSEILPRGREGYTF	TGTGCCAGCAGTGAAATCCTCCCCAGGGGCAGGGAGGGCTACACCTTC
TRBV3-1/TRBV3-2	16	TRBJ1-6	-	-	CASSLSTGTHNSPLHF	TGTGCCAGCAGCCTCAGCACCGGGACACATAATTCACCCCTCCACTTT
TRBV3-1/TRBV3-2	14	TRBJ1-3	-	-	CASSPRTAGNTIYF	TGTGCCAGCAGCCCCCGGACAGCAGGAAACACCATATATTTT
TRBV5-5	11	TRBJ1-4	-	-	CASSLNEKLFF	TGTGCCAGCAGCCTTAATGAAAAACTGTTTTTT
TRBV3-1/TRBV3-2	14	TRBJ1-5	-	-	CASSPQWGAGPQHF	TGTGCCAGCAGCCCTCAATGGGGAGCCGGGCCCCAGCATTTT
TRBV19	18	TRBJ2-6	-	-	CASSDPTGWEKGANVLTF	TGTGCCAGTAGTGATCCGACAGGCTGGGAGAAAGGGGCCAACGTCCTGACTTTC
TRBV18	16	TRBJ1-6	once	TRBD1	CASSPPTGTANSPLHF	TGTGCCAGCTCACCACCTACCGGGACAGCCAATTCACCCCTCCACTTT
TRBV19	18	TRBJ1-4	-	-	CASSLEQIGFATNEKLFF	TGTGCCAGTAGTTTGGAACAGATAGGCTTTGCAACTAATGAAAAACTGTTTTTT
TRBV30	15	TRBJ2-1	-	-	CAWSWGGAFGNEQFF	TGTGCCTGGAGTTGGGGGGGCGCGTTTGGGAATGAGCAGTTCTTC
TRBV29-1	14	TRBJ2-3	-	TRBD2	CSVAGGSSTDTQYF	TGCAGCGTGGCGGGGGGATCTAGCACAGATACGCAGTATTTT
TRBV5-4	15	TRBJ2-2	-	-	CASSFKEGNTGELFF	TGTGCCAGCAGCTTTAAGGAGGGGAACACCGGGGAGCTGTTTTTT
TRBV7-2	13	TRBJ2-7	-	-	CASSFGSSYEQYF	TGTGCCAGCAGCTTTGGTAGCTCCTACGAGCAGTACTTC
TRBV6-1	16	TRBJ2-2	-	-	CASSESQGTGSGELFF	TGTGCCAGCAGTGAGAGCCAGGGGACGGGCTCCGGGGAGCTGTTTTTT
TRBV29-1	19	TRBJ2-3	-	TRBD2	CSVRFGGLAGGHRIDTQYF	TGCAGCGTTAGGTTTGGGGGACTAGCGGGGGGCCATCGAATAGATACGCAGTATTTT